Below are 24 T cell receptor beta chains sequenced from a single sample in a study of blood T cells in healthy people across ages. Using a J-beta primer mix together with a sample-barcoded 5' primer, a second PCR was run for about 6 to 11 cycles. TCRdb independently ran MiXCR on the 5' RACE reads; one entry per CDR3 protein. The table lists around 2 million distinct CDR3 sequences, around 42% of them singletons, with about 23% in the top ten. The sequenced material came from blood. The source of these receptors is a human donor in good health.

This clonotype was recorded a few times. The V and J genes are TRBV29-1 and TRBJ1-1; D unclear. The CDR3 contains 14 residues. V dropped 0 bases and J dropped 5 bases, with 13 bases sitting between them. Germline CDR1 is SQVTM and CDR2 is ANQGSEA. CDR3 DNA: TGCAGCGTTGAAGATAGCCCCGTGCGAACTGAAGCTTTCTTT. Its translation: CSVEDSPVRTEAFF.

This clonotype was counted between two and nine times. This chain uses TRBV29-1 with TRBJ1-1, with 11 bases that match TRBD1. Germline V gene data show CDR1 as SQVTM and CDR2 as ANQGSEA. Trimming cost V 4 bases and J 4 bases; bases outside gene matches: 5. The CDR3 consists of 14 residues. The CDR3 DNA is TGCAGCGTTGTGGGACAGGGGGATATCACTGAAGCTTTCTTT. Its translation: CSVVGQGDITEAFF.

A few counts support this clonotype. The chain links TRBV11-2 to TRBJ1-1; no reliable D call. V shed 1 base and J shed 10 bases, with 16 bases lying between them. Germline V CDR1 and CDR2: SGHAT, FQNNGV. The CDR3 loop spans 14 amino acids. This CDR3 reads CASSLVPGPLGAFF. The CDR3 region has the DNA TGTGCCAGCAGCTTAGTACCAGGTCCCCTAGGAGCTTTCTTT.

The chain employs TRBV12-3 or TRBV12-4 and TRBJ1-2; 7 positions agree with TRBD1. The CDR3 contains 12 residues. With 6 bases clipped from V and 9 bases from J, the junction kept 7 bases outside the gene matches. The CDR3 sequence is CASSDRAYSYTF. DNA for the CDR3: TGTGCCAGCAGCGACAGGGCTTATAGCTACACCTTC.

The sample holds a few counts of this clonotype. The chain combines TRBV29-1 with TRBJ2-3; D is unclear. Germline V gives CDR1 SQVTM, CDR2 ANQGSEA. CDR3 size: 14 residues. Trimming cost V 8 bases and J 1 base, with 16 bases left between them. The CDR3 region has the DNA TGCAGCTCCTCGTCCCCATCAGGCACAGATACGCAGTATTTT. It is translated as CSSSSPSGTDTQYF.

The gene calls are TRBV5-6 and TRBJ1-5, with 8 bases aligning to TRBD1. Trimming cost V 7 bases and J 4 bases; bases outside gene matches: 7. The CDR3 runs 14 residues. Germline V gene data show CDR1 as SGHDT and CDR2 as YYEEEE. The CDR3 loop is CASSETGDNQPQHF. CDR3 nucleotides: TGTGCCAGCTCCGAGACAGGGGATAATCAGCCCCAGCATTTT.

The genes are TRBV10-3 and TRBJ2-4; 11 bases align to TRBD2. The DNA matches TRBJ2-7 better at its end, which makes the J call doubtful. Germline V gives CDR1 ENHRY, CDR2 SYGVKD. The CDR3 loop spans 17 amino acids. The CDR3 sequence: CAISESSTSGGSYEQYF. CDR3 DNA sequence: TGTGCCATCAGTGAGTCGAGTACTAGCGGGGGATCCTACGAGCAGTACTTC.

V and J are TRBV29-1 and TRBJ2-5; D is possibly TRBD2 (7 bases). CDR1 is SQVTM and CDR2 is ANQGSEA in the germline V gene. Deletions cut 1 base from V and 11 bases from J, with 20 bases between. The CDR3 length is 14 residues. The CDR3 DNA sequence: TGCAGCGTTGAAGTATCGGGGGGCTACAATGAGCAGTACTTC. It specifies CSVEVSGGYNEQYF. Using reference TRBV29-1 and TRBJ2-5 for the parts outside the CDR3, the full variable domain is SAVISQKPSRDICQRGTSLTIQCQVDSQVTMMFWYRQQPGQSLTLIATANQGSEATYESGFVIDKFPISRPNLTFSTLTVSNMSPEDSSIYLCSVEVSGGYNEQYFGPGTRLLVL.

This sequence joins TRBV10-3 and TRBJ2-5; 14 bases line up with TRBD2. J lost 4 bases, V lost 11 bases, and 6 bases had no gene match. The CDR3 runs 14 residues. The V gene's germline CDR1 is ENHRY and CDR2 SYGVKD. CDR3 residues: CASGLAGGRETQYF. The CDR3 nucleotides read TGTGCCTCTGGACTAGCGGGGGGTCGAGAGACCCAGTACTTC.

The chain uses TRBV12-3 or TRBV12-4 and TRBJ2-3, with a tentative D call TRBD1 (6 bases). V gave up 3 bases and J gave up 4 bases, with 11 bases separating them. CDR3 length: 14 residues. The CDR3 sequence: CASSLQGWSDTQYF. CDR3 nucleotides: TGTGCCAGCAGTTTGCAGGGGTGGTCAGATACGCAGTATTTT.

This chain links TRBV7-9 with TRBJ2-5; 9 nucleotides align to TRBD1. The trim removed 8 bases at V and 4 bases at J, leaving 14 bases unmatched. The CDR3 length is 16 residues. Germline V gene sequence: CDR1 SEHNR, CDR2 FQNEAQ (reference sequence). CDR3 nucleotide sequence: TGTGCCAGCGGCCCCCGTGGTGACAGGGGGAGAGAGACCCAGTACTTC. It yields the protein CASGPRGDRGRETQYF.

This clonotype occurred once. The chain joins TRBV7-9 to TRBJ2-3, with D perhaps being TRBD1 or TRBD2 (6 bases each). V was trimmed by 0 bases and J by 0 bases, leaving 10 bases between them. CDR1 and CDR2 from the germline V gene are SEHNR and FQNEAQ (reference sequence). The CDR3 length is 16 residues. CDR3 region: CASSLAWGASTDTQYF. The CDR3 DNA reads as TGTGCCAGCAGCTTAGCATGGGGGGCGAGCACAGATACGCAGTATTTT.

The count of this clonotype is one. This chain connects TRBV20-1 to TRBJ2-1; D may be TRBD1 (5 bases). This CDR3 region has 14 residues. Germline values: CDR1 DFQATT, CDR2 SNEGSKA (reference sequence). The CDR3 region is CRTSPETDFNEQFF. The DNA for the CDR3 is TGCAGGACCTCCCCCGAGACAGATTTCAATGAGCAGTTCTTC.

This clonotype was seen more than once but under ten times. The chain joins TRBV7-6 to TRBJ2-7; possibly TRBD2 for D (6 bases). The CDR3 is 14 amino acids. CDR1 and CDR2 (germline): SGHVS, FNYEAQ. V gave up 1 base and J gave up 3 bases, with 10 bases separating them. CDR3 residues: CASSLGVSGYEQYF. DNA for the CDR3: TGTGCCAGCAGCTTAGGGGTTAGCGGCTACGAGCAGTACTTC.

The sample holds one count of this clonotype. One end of the junction varies from germline; a read error may be responsible. The V gene is TRBV12-5, the J gene TRBJ2-4; D remains unclear. Judging by the DNA end, TRBJ2-7 fits better; the J call may be wrong. The length of the CDR3 is 15 residues. Germline V gene lookup returns CDR1 LGHNT and CDR2 FRNRAP. This CDR3 reads CASDLTKDGTYEQYF. The DNA of the CDR3 is TGTGCTAGTGATTTGACCAAGGACGGAACCTACGAGCAGTACTTC.

A few counts support this clonotype. The V gene is TRBV20-1, the J gene TRBJ2-7; D is possibly TRBD2 (6 bases). V was trimmed by 1 base and J by 2 bases, leaving 18 bases between them. Germline V gene sequence: CDR1 DFQATT, CDR2 SNEGSKA (reference sequence). This CDR3 has 16 amino acids. This CDR3 reads CSARANLGSVAYEQYF. CDR3 nucleotides: TGCAGTGCTAGAGCCAACCTCGGGAGCGTCGCCTACGAGCAGTACTTC.

The V and J genes are TRBV5-4 and TRBJ2-3; 7 nucleotides match TRBD2. J gave up 5 bases and V 4 bases, and 13 bases lay outside the gene matches. Germline V gives CDR1 SGHNT, CDR2 YYREEE (reference sequence). The CDR3 is 16 residues long. The CDR3 protein is CASSASGRGVGDTQYF. In DNA form, the CDR3 reads TGTGCCAGCAGCGCCTCGGGCCGGGGGGTAGGAGATACGCAGTATTTT.

This chain uses TRBV5-1 with TRBJ1-4; D is uncertain. The CDR3 runs 15 residues. Trimming removed 4 bases from V and 1 base from J, with 11 bases in between. CDR1 is SGHRS and CDR2 is YFSETQ in the germline V gene. DNA of the CDR3: TGCGCCAGCAGCCCCTACGCAGGAACTAATGAAAAACTGTTTTTT. It translates to CASSPYAGTNEKLFF. Full variable domain (remainder filled in from reference TRBV5-1 and TRBJ1-4): KAGVTQTPRYLIKTRGQQVTLSCSPISGHRSVSWYQQTPGQGLQFLFEYFSETQRNKGNFPGRFSGRQFSNSRSEMNVSTLELGDSALYLCASSPYAGTNEKLFFGSGTQLSVL.

A few counts support this clonotype. The V call is TRBV7-9, the J call TRBJ1-1; D ambiguous. CDR1 SEHNR and CDR2 FQNEAQ come from the germline V gene (reference sequence). The CDR3 has 17 residues. Deletions cut 6 bases from V and 0 bases from J, with 20 bases between. CDR3 bases: TGTGCCAGCAGTTTTGACGTGGGAGGATATGTGAACACTGAAGCTTTCTTT. Amino acid sequence: CASSFDVGGYVNTEAFF.

This clonotype was observed many times. The chain joins TRBV12-3 or TRBV12-4 to TRBJ2-3; 8 bases align to TRBD1. The CDR3 covers 13 residues. V lost 4 bases and J lost 7; bases outside the gene matches: 4. The CDR3 DNA follows: TGTGCCAGCAGTTCCGGACAGGGCCATACGCAGTATTTT. It yields the protein CASSSGQGHTQYF.

This clonotype has just one count. The V and J genes are TRBV2 and TRBJ1-1, with D maybe TRBD1 (5 bases). The germline gives CDR1 SNHLY, CDR2 FYNNEI. This CDR3 is built from 15 residues. Trimming shortened V by 1 base and J by 4 bases, and 13 bases separated the two germline ends. DNA for the CDR3: TGTGCCAGCAGTGAAGTTTGGGGACCGGGCACTGAAGCTTTCTTT. This gives the protein CASSEVWGPGTEAFF.

V is TRBV5-1 and J is TRBJ1-1; no definite D call. The germline CDR1 and CDR2 sequences are SGHRS and YFSETQ. Trimming pared 0 bases from V and 2 bases from J, leaving 8 bases between. The CDR3 extends over 14 amino acids. The CDR3 region is CASSLDQKNTEAFF. CDR3 bases: TGCGCCAGCAGCTTGGACCAGAAAAACACTGAAGCTTTCTTT.

In its sample, this clonotype was seen once. The genes are TRBV20-1 and TRBJ1-4; D is ambiguous. V was clipped by 5 bases and J by 5 bases, with 15 bases between them. This CDR3 comprises 14 residues. In germline, CDR1 is DFQATT, CDR2 SNEGSKA (reference sequence). In nucleotides, the CDR3 is TGCAGTGCTCCTGATCGGGGTAGAAATGAAAAACTGTTTTTT. Protein sequence: CSAPDRGRNEKLFF.

This sequence joins TRBV2 and TRBJ2-2; the match to TRBD2 covers 10 bases. Germline V gives CDR1 SNHLY, CDR2 FYNNEI. The CDR3 spans 17 residues. V was clipped by 1 base and J by 4 bases; unmatched bases: 6. This chain's CDR3 is CASSEVFQRGGTGELFF. CDR3 nucleotide sequence: TGTGCCAGCAGTGAAGTATTCCAGCGGGGGGGCACCGGGGAGCTGTTTTTT.